Presented here are 22 T cell receptor beta chains from one specimen sequenced in a study of cytomegalovirus exposure and HLA in healthy donors. Primers: 60 Vbeta forward and 13 Jbeta reverse. TCRdb's copy holds only in-frame clones and misses some; the assay was immunoSEQ multiplex PCR. The data show under 200,000 clones, approximately 75% seen once. The sample consisted of PBMCs. The source of these receptors is a woman aged 18-29 years in good health and CMV-seronegative.

The V call is TRBV28, the J call TRBJ1-5; D is unresolved. Per the germline V gene, CDR1 is MDHEN and CDR2 is SYDVKM. Trimming took 2 bases from V and 11 from J, leaving 10 bases between them. The CDR3 spans 12 residues. The DNA for the CDR3 is TGTGCCAGCAGTTTAGTGCTCAGCGCCCAGCATTTT. It is translated as CASSLVLSAQHF.

The chain uses TRBV2 and TRBJ2-3, with 10 nucleotides matching TRBD2. Germline V gene lookup returns CDR1 SNHLY and CDR2 FYNNEI. V dropped 9 bases and J dropped 6; count of bases not matched to a gene: 15. CDR3 length equals 16 residues. The CDR3: CASVNRAGGPSDTQYF. The CDR3 nucleotides read TGTGCCAGTGTGAACAGAGCGGGGGGGCCTTCGGATACGCAGTATTTT.

V is TRBV5-5 and J is TRBJ2-1, with unresolved D. This CDR3 contains 14 residues. Germline CDR1 and CDR2: SGHKS and YYEKEE (reference sequence). Trimming removed 2 bases at V and 7 bases at J, with 13 bases between. CDR3 protein: CASSLGGFANEQFF. As DNA, the CDR3 is TGTGCCAGCAGCTTAGGCGGTTTCGCAAATGAGCAGTTCTTC.

V gene TRBV6-1 combines with J gene TRBJ1-5, with 12 bases fitting TRBD1. This CDR3 is 15 amino acids long. The V gene end was trimmed by 1 base and the J gene end by 6 bases; junction bases not matched to a gene: 1. Germline loops: CDR1 MNHNS, CDR2 SASEGT. This CDR3 reads CASSEEGQGAQPQHF. The CDR3 region has the DNA TGTGCCAGCAGTGAAGAGGGACAGGGGGCTCAGCCCCAGCATTTT.

This clone was seen a few times. The chain couples TRBV29-1 to TRBJ2-1; 10 nucleotides match TRBD2. V was clipped by 7 bases and J by 4 bases; unmatched bases: 4. The CDR3 has 13 amino acids. Germline CDR1 is SQVTM and CDR2 is ANQGSEA. The CDR3 nucleotides read TGCAGCGGTCTAGCGGGGGATTACAATGAGCAGTTCTTC. This encodes CSGLAGDYNEQFF.

The chain joins TRBV5-1 to TRBJ2-5, with D possibly being TRBD2 (6 bases). Trimming removed 0 bases at V and 4 bases at J, with 19 bases between. The CDR3 is 17 amino acids. The germline CDR1 and CDR2 sequences are SGHRS and YFSETQ. The CDR3 protein is CASSLGGSSFGGETQYF. The CDR3 DNA reads TGCGCCAGCAGCTTGGGGGGGAGCTCCTTCGGGGGAGAGACCCAGTACTTC.

The genes are TRBV15 and TRBJ1-5; 9 bases line up with TRBD1. CDR1 is LNHNV, CDR2 YYDKDF, per germline (reference sequence). V shed 1 base, J shed 7 bases, and the junction held 5 bases outside the gene matches. The CDR3 sequence is 15 residues long. CDR3 amino acids: CATSRGGQGRQPQHF. The CDR3 nucleotides are TGTGCCACCAGCAGAGGGGGACAGGGCAGACAGCCCCAGCATTTT.

The chain couples TRBV6-5 to TRBJ2-2; no reliable D call. CDR3 length: 14 residues. Germline CDR1 and CDR2: MNHEY and SVGAGI. V was pared by 0 bases and J by 7 bases, with 9 bases between. The CDR3 reads CASSYSRGGGELFF. In DNA form, the CDR3 reads TGTGCCAGCAGTTACTCGAGAGGTGGCGGGGAGCTGTTTTTT.

The chain is built from TRBV29-1 and TRBJ2-3; possibly TRBD2 for D (6 bases). The CDR3 loop spans 13 amino acids. V lost 6 bases, J lost 2 bases, and 12 bases lay in between. The germline CDR1 and CDR2 sequences are SQVTM and ANQGSEA. The CDR3 region is CSVQTRFTDTQYF. The CDR3 nucleotides are TGCAGCGTCCAGACTAGGTTCACAGATACGCAGTATTTT.

The rearrangement links TRBV5-4 to TRBJ2-1; 7 nucleotides align to TRBD2. The CDR3 is made up of 14 amino acids. Germline V gene sequence: CDR1 SGHNT, CDR2 YYREEE (reference sequence). The ends lost 4 bases at V and 3 bases at J; junction bases unmatched: 4. CDR3 nucleotides: TGTGCCAGCAGCCTGGGGGGGGGCTACAATGAGCAGTTCTTC. Protein sequence: CASSLGGGYNEQFF.

A few counts support this clone. The chain recombines TRBV28 with TRBJ2-7, with D perhaps matching TRBD2 (6 bases). This CDR3 has 15 amino acids. Between the trimmed V and J ends, which lost 4 bases and 3 bases, there was a span of 16 bases. The germline CDR1 and CDR2 sequences are MDHEN and SYDVKM. The CDR3 DNA is TGTGCCAGCAGTTATAGGTCTAGCGTCCTCTACGAGCAGTACTTC. This translates into CASSYRSSVLYEQYF.

This chain joins TRBV9 and TRBJ1-1; TRBD1 is a possible D gene (5 bases). The CDR3 is made up of 16 amino acids. Trimming took off 0 bases at V and 0 bases at J, with 12 bases between the two ends. Germline V CDR1 and CDR2: SGDLS, YYNGEE. CDR3 sequence (DNA): TGTGCCAGCAGCGTAGCCCCGACAGTCATGAACACTGAAGCTTTCTTT. This gives the protein CASSVAPTVMNTEAFF.

J is TRBJ2-1 and V is TRBV9; 10 bases line up with TRBD2. Germline V gene lookup returns CDR1 SGDLS and CDR2 YYNGEE. V lost 2 bases and J lost 5; bases outside the gene matches: 4. This CDR3 is built from 15 residues. The CDR3 bases are TGTGCCAGCAGCGTCAGCGGGGGGGATAACAATGAGCAGTTCTTC. This gives the protein CASSVSGGDNNEQFF.

The genes are TRBV19 and TRBJ1-5, with TRBD1 as a possible D gene (6 bases). Germline V gene data show CDR1 as LNHDA and CDR2 as SQIVND (reference sequence). CDR3 length equals 15 residues. The V and J ends lost 5 bases and 0 bases respectively, with 11 bases between them. CDR3 loop: CASSAQGNSNQPQHF. The CDR3 region has the DNA TGTGCCAGTAGTGCTCAGGGGAATAGCAATCAGCCCCAGCATTTT.

This clone was detected a few times. The chain is built from TRBV7-9 and TRBJ1-1, with 9 bases that match TRBD1. Germline CDR1 and CDR2: SEHNR and FQNEAQ (reference sequence). The junction had 4 bases not matched to a gene; V was cut back by 7 bases and J by 4 bases. The CDR3 runs 13 residues. The CDR3 spells CASIKTGGTEAFF. The CDR3 nucleotides read TGTGCCAGCATCAAGACAGGGGGCACTGAAGCTTTCTTT.

The DNA for the CDR3 is TGTGCCAGCAGAGGGGCAGGGGAAAAACTGTTTTTT. This codes for CASRGAGEKLFF. The rearrangement uses TRBV6-1 and TRBJ1-4; D may be TRBD1 (5 bases). The CDR3 is 12 residues long. Between the trimmed V and J ends, which lost 6 bases and 8 bases, there was a span of 10 bases. The germline V gene has CDR1 MNHNS and CDR2 SASEGT.

The V gene is TRBV4-1, the J gene TRBJ1-4, with unresolved D. Germline loops: CDR1 MGHRA, CDR2 YSYEKL. The CDR3 totals 16 residues. V was pared by 4 bases and J by 5 bases, with 17 bases between. The CDR3 DNA reads TGCGCCAGCAGCCGAAACGCCGGGAAGTCCAATGAAAAACTGTTTTTT. This codes for CASSRNAGKSNEKLFF.

The CDR3 sequence: CASSQDGTSGGAETQYF. The CDR3 nucleotides read TGTGCCAGCAGCCAAGATGGGACTAGCGGGGGGGCAGAGACCCAGTACTTC. The chain carries TRBV4-2 and TRBJ2-5, with 16 bases identical to TRBD2. CDR1 LGHNA and CDR2 YNFKEQ come from the germline V gene. The V gene end was trimmed by 0 bases and the J gene end by 4 bases; junction bases not matched to a gene: 2. This CDR3 has 17 amino acids.

This clone appeared once. In nucleotides, the CDR3 is TGTGCCAGCAGTGAGATCAAATCAGGCTCAGCCAAAAACATTCAGTACTTC. It is translated as CASSEIKSGSAKNIQYF. The chain uses TRBV6-1 and TRBJ2-4; D is uncertain. CDR1 is MNHNS, CDR2 SASEGT, per germline. The V end lost 3 bases, the J end lost 0 bases, and 15 bases lay between the germline ends. The CDR3 covers 17 residues.

This chain uses TRBV6-5 with TRBJ1-5; D is uncertain. Between the trimmed V and J ends, which lost 5 bases and 9 bases, there was a span of 17 bases. The CDR3 runs to 14 residues. Germline CDR1 is MNHEY and CDR2 is SVGAGI. CDR3 sequence: CASSKTEIAWPQHF. The CDR3 bases are TGTGCCAGCAGTAAAACAGAAATCGCATGGCCCCAGCATTTT.

The rearrangement uses TRBV2 and TRBJ1-5; 8 positions match TRBD1. Germline lookup yields CDR1 SNHLY and CDR2 FYNNEI. V dropped 5 bases and J dropped 0; count of bases not matched to a gene: 6. The CDR3 runs to 16 residues. CDR3 sequence: CASSSDRVISNQPQHF. CDR3 DNA sequence: TGTGCCAGCAGTTCGGACAGGGTAATTAGCAATCAGCCCCAGCATTTT.

The J gene is TRBJ2-1, the V gene TRBV7-9; 10 nucleotides match TRBD1. V shed 2 bases, J shed 6 bases, and the junction held 4 bases outside the gene matches. CDR1 is SEHNR and CDR2 is FQNEAQ in the germline V gene (reference sequence). The CDR3 loop spans 15 amino acids. The CDR3 DNA reads as TGTGCCAGCAGCTTATCCGGACAGGGGGTCAATGAGCAGTTCTTC. Encoded protein: CASSLSGQGVNEQFF.